The 31 T cell receptor beta chains below were found in one sample sequenced in a study of T cells in Graves' hyperthyroidism and ophthalmopathy. What was amplified from RNA transcripts were TCR beta CDR3 regions. During a first-round RT-PCR of the TCR CDR3, the HTBI primer set was used. TCRdb used MiXCR to reprocess the multiplex PCR reads, holding one entry per CDR3 protein. The sample includes some 560,000 distinct CDR3 sequences, around 15% of them seen just once. Sequences were obtained from blood. These receptors originate from a middle-aged woman with Graves' hyperthyroidism.

The chain couples TRBV29-1 to TRBJ2-1; the D gene is possibly TRBD2 (6 bases). The germline gives CDR1 SQVTM, CDR2 ANQGSEA. Trimming left V 3 bases short and J 0 bases short, with 9 bases between. The CDR3 has 14 amino acids. The CDR3 here is CSVDRETSYNEQFF. In DNA form, the CDR3 reads TGCAGCGTTGATCGGGAGACCTCCTACAATGAGCAGTTCTTC.

Note on this clonotype: Possible read error: a much larger clone is one base away. This chain uses TRBV6-2 or TRBV6-3 with TRBJ2-7; possible D gene TRBD2, 6 bases. Trimming stripped 2 bases from V and 5 bases from J, with 7 bases between. In germline, CDR1 is MNHEY, CDR2 SVGEGT. The CDR3 sequence is 12 residues long. CDR3 sequence reads: CASSYAGNEQYF. The CDR3 nucleotides are TGTGCCAGCAGTTACGCGGGGAACGAGCAGTACTTC.

This clonotype was picked up a small number of times. The chain links TRBV7-2 to TRBJ2-5, with D unresolved. The CDR3 is made up of 13 amino acids. Trimming took off 2 bases at V and 3 bases at J, with 7 bases between the two ends. Germline V lookup: CDR1 SGHTA, CDR2 FQGNSA. The CDR3 loop is CASSLSNKETQYF. CDR3 bases: TGTGCCAGCAGCTTATCTAACAAAGAGACCCAGTACTTC.

This clonotype was counted ten times or more. The chain joins TRBV3-1 to TRBJ1-5; D ambiguous. Trimming shortened V by 1 base and J by 6 bases, and 7 bases separated the two germline ends. The germline V gene has CDR1 LGHDT and CDR2 YNNKEL (reference sequence). The CDR3 totals 13 residues. CDR3 in amino acids: CASSQGVRQPQHF. The CDR3 coding sequence is TGTGCCAGCAGCCAAGGAGTTCGTCAGCCCCAGCATTTT.

This clonotype was detected only a few times. This chain joins TRBV6-1 and TRBJ2-2; perhaps TRBD1 as D (5 bases). Deletions cut 8 bases from V and 5 bases from J, with 12 bases between. This CDR3 has 13 amino acids. In germline, CDR1 is MNHNS, CDR2 SASEGT. The CDR3: CASRARTTGELFF. The CDR3 DNA reads as TGTGCCAGCCGGGCCAGGACAACCGGGGAGCTGTTTTTT.

The chain recombines TRBV15 with TRBJ2-2; D remains unclear. CDR3 length equals 14 residues. Germline assignment: CDR1 LNHNV and CDR2 YYDKDF (reference sequence). Trimming removed 0 bases at V and 5 bases at J, with 7 bases between. The CDR3 spells CATSRDPGTGELFF. CDR3 nucleotide sequence: TGTGCCACCAGCAGAGATCCGGGTACCGGGGAGCTGTTTTTT. Drawing the rest from reference TRBV15 and TRBJ2-2, the complete variable domain is DAMVIQNPRYQVTQFGKPVTLSCSQTLNHNVMYWYQQKSSQAPKLLFHYYDKDFNNEADTPDNFQSRRPNTSFCFLDIRSPGLGDTAMYLCATSRDPGTGELFFGEGSRLTVL.

The V call is TRBV28, the J call TRBJ2-7; TRBD2 is a possible D gene (6 bases). This CDR3 has 14 residues. Looked up from germline, CDR1 is MDHEN and CDR2 is SYDVKM. V was cut by 1 base and J by 1 base, with 8 bases left in between. CDR3 region: CASSLLAVSYEQYF. The CDR3 DNA sequence: TGTGCCAGCAGTTTATTAGCGGTTTCCTACGAGCAGTACTTC.

This clonotype was counted ten times or more. The genes are TRBV10-3 and TRBJ2-5; D is unresolved. The V end lost 1 base, the J end lost 2 bases, and 2 bases lay between the germline ends. Looked up from germline, CDR1 is ENHRY and CDR2 is SYGVKD. The CDR3 has 12 amino acids. The CDR3 DNA follows: TGTGCCATCAGTGAGTTTCAAGAGACCCAGTACTTC. It codes for CAISEFQETQYF.

This clonotype was seen ten or more times. V usage is TRBV3-1 and J usage is TRBJ2-5, with 9 positions matching TRBD2. CDR3 length: 15 residues. The V and J ends lost 5 bases and 1 base, in that order; junction bases with no gene match: 5. Germline CDR1 is LGHDT and CDR2 is YNNKEL (reference sequence). CDR3 nucleotides: TGTGCCAGCAGCGACCCGACTAGCGGCCAAGAGACCCAGTACTTC. The encoded protein is CASSDPTSGQETQYF.

This clonotype was counted at least ten times. CDR3: CAWNAGSYEQYF. Here the CDR3 DNA reads TGTGCCTGGAACGCAGGGTCCTACGAGCAGTACTTC. The chain recombines TRBV30 with TRBJ2-7, with D possibly matching TRBD1 (5 bases). V was cut by 4 bases and J by 1 base, with 8 bases left in between. The CDR3 has 12 amino acids. The germline V gene has CDR1 GTSNPN and CDR2 SVGIG (reference sequence). Full variable domain (outside the CDR3, taken from reference TRBV30 and TRBJ2-7): SQTIHQWPATLVQPVGSPLSLECTVEGTSNPNLYWYRQAAGRGLQLLFYSVGIGQISSEVPQNLSASRPQDRQFILSSKKLLLSDSGFYLCAWNAGSYEQYFGPGTRLTVT.

The chain couples TRBV19 to TRBJ2-7; 7 nucleotides agree with TRBD1. This CDR3 is 14 amino acids long. The V segment lost 10 bases and the J segment 0 bases; nucleotides outside the gene matches: 9. CDR1 LNHDA and CDR2 SQIVND come from the germline V gene (reference sequence). Here the CDR3 DNA reads TGTGCCACCAAAAGGGGGCGGCTCTCCTACGAGCAGTACTTC. Its translation: CATKRGRLSYEQYF.

This clonotype was seen many times. This chain uses TRBV7-2 with TRBJ2-6, with D maybe TRBD2 (5 bases). V lost 5 bases and J lost 3, with 11 bases in between. CDR1 SGHTA and CDR2 FQGNSA come from the germline V gene. The CDR3 has 15 residues. CDR3 in amino acids: CASSLFEGGANVLTF. CDR3 sequence (DNA): TGTGCCAGCAGCCTCTTTGAGGGTGGGGCCAACGTCCTGACTTTC.

Many counts were recorded for this clonotype. The rearrangement joins TRBV9 to TRBJ2-2; possibly TRBD1 for D (6 bases). This CDR3 is 18 amino acids long. V was pared by 3 bases and J by 0 bases, with 18 bases between. CDR1 and CDR2 (germline): SGDLS, YYNGEE. Here the CDR3 DNA reads TGTGCCAGCAGCGACCGGGACATAATGCAATCGAACACCGGGGAGCTGTTTTTT. Translating it yields CASSDRDIMQSNTGELFF.

This clonotype was observed a few times. Written as DNA, the CDR3 is TGTGCCAGCAGCCCCGGGATAAAGACAAGCTTTGAAAAACTGTTTTTT. Translating it yields CASSPGIKTSFEKLFF. This chain uses TRBV5-5 with TRBJ1-4, with D hard to call. Trimming removed 4 bases from V and 7 bases from J, with 20 bases in between. The germline CDR1 and CDR2 sequences are SGHKS and YYEKEE (reference sequence). This CDR3 has 16 residues.

This clonotype appeared many times. V gene TRBV11-2 combines with J gene TRBJ2-2; 10 nucleotides match TRBD2. CDR1 is SGHAT and CDR2 is FQNNGV in the germline V gene. J was trimmed by 5 bases and V by 2 bases; bases with no gene match: 5. The CDR3 runs 16 residues. DNA of the CDR3: TGTGCCAGCAGCTTATGGACTAGCGGCGGGACCGGGGAGCTGTTTTTT. This codes for CASSLWTSGGTGELFF. Filled out from reference TRBV11-2 and TRBJ2-2, the complete variable domain reads EAGVAQSPRYKIIEKRQSVAFWCNPISGHATLYWYQQILGQGPKLLIQFQNNGVVDDSQLPKDRFSAERLKGVDSTLKIQPAKLEDSAVYLCASSLWTSGGTGELFFGEGSRLTVL.

In its sample, this clonotype was seen many times. V usage is TRBV7-2 and J usage is TRBJ1-5; D unresolved. V gave up 5 bases and J gave up 4 bases, with 9 bases separating them. CDR1 and CDR2 from the germline V gene are SGHTA and FQGNSA. CDR3 size: 13 residues. The CDR3 spells CASSKSPNQPQHF. Here the CDR3 DNA reads TGTGCCAGCAGCAAGTCACCAAATCAGCCCCAGCATTTT.

This clonotype has at least ten counts. The chain uses TRBV28 and TRBJ2-3; D might be TRBD1 or TRBD2, each matching 5 bases. This CDR3 is built from 15 residues. The V gene's germline CDR1 is MDHEN and CDR2 SYDVKM. V was pared by 2 bases and J by 2 bases, with 11 bases between. The CDR3 loop is CASSLKGPYTDTQYF. CDR3 nucleotide sequence: TGTGCCAGCAGTTTAAAGGGACCGTACACAGATACGCAGTATTTT.

This clonotype was seen repeatedly, ten times or more. The chain is built from TRBV27 and TRBJ2-7; 7 nucleotides agree with TRBD1. This CDR3 is built from 15 residues. The trim removed 5 bases at V and 2 bases at J, leaving 9 bases unmatched. Germline V gene lookup returns CDR1 MNHEY and CDR2 SMNVEV (reference sequence). CDR3 DNA: TGTGCCAGCAGTAATCAGTACAGGGGTACCTACGAGCAGTACTTC. The encoded protein is CASSNQYRGTYEQYF.

This clonotype was detected many times. V gene TRBV27 combines with J gene TRBJ1-6; D gene uncertain. The CDR3 has 12 amino acids. CDR1 is MNHEY, CDR2 SMNVEV, per germline (reference sequence). Trimming shortened V by 5 bases and J by 12 bases, and 11 bases separated the two germline ends. The CDR3 coding sequence is TGTGCCAGCAGTCCCTCCGGGGAACCCCTCCACTTT. Its protein product is CASSPSGEPLHF.

This clonotype showed up many times. This chain uses TRBV30 with TRBJ1-2, with 7 bases that match TRBD1. With V trimmed by 6 bases and J by 8 bases, 18 bases remained unmatched. Germline CDR1 GTSNPN, CDR2 SVGIG (reference sequence). The CDR3 sequence is 15 residues long. CDR3 protein: CACPTGSTLDGGYTF. CDR3 nucleotides: TGTGCCTGTCCGACAGGGTCTACTTTAGATGGGGGCTACACCTTC.

This clonotype has a handful of counts. The rearrangement joins TRBV19 to TRBJ1-1, with TRBD1 matching 7 bases. Germline CDR1 is LNHDA and CDR2 is SQIVND (reference sequence). The CDR3 is 14 residues long. Trimming took 5 bases from V and 4 from J; bases not matched to a gene: 7. This chain's CDR3 is CASSQRQGSTEAFF. The CDR3 DNA sequence: TGTGCCAGTAGTCAACGACAGGGCAGCACTGAAGCTTTCTTT. Filled out from reference TRBV19 and TRBJ1-1, the complete variable domain reads DGGITQSPKYLFRKEGQNVTLSCEQNLNHDAMYWYRQDPGQGLRLIYYSQIVNDFQKGDIAEGYSVSREKKESFPLTVTSAQKNPTAFYLCASSQRQGSTEAFFGQGTRLTVV.

This clonotype was counted many times. The rearrangement joins TRBV6-1 to TRBJ1-2, with TRBD1 identical over 9 bases. Germline lookup yields CDR1 MNHNS and CDR2 SASEGT. The CDR3 consists of 16 residues. V dropped 4 bases and J dropped 2; count of bases not matched to a gene: 8. CDR3 loop: CASSATTGTGNYGYTF. CDR3 nucleotide sequence: TGTGCCAGCAGTGCGACCACCGGGACAGGGAACTATGGCTACACCTTC.

This clonotype was seen at least ten times. The chain uses TRBV30 and TRBJ1-5; D remains ambiguous. Per the germline V gene, CDR1 is GTSNPN and CDR2 is SVGIG (reference sequence). The CDR3 totals 13 residues. V was pared by 0 bases and J by 2 bases, with 5 bases between. The CDR3 region is CAWSVLGNQPQHF. The CDR3 DNA is TGTGCCTGGAGTGTACTGGGCAATCAGCCCCAGCATTTT.

At least ten counts were recorded for this clonotype. V and J are TRBV6-1 and TRBJ2-5; either TRBD1 or TRBD2 may fit D (5 bases each). The CDR3 extends over 13 amino acids. Germline V CDR1 and CDR2: MNHNS, SASEGT. Trimming took off 6 bases at V and 4 bases at J, with 12 bases between the two ends. As DNA, the CDR3 is TGTGCCAGCAGGCAGGGAAGCGGAGAGACCCAGTACTTC. It yields the protein CASRQGSGETQYF.

Only a few counts were recorded for this clonotype. V and J are TRBV20-1 and TRBJ2-5; weak D call: TRBD1 (5 bases). The germline V gene encodes CDR1 DFQATT and CDR2 SNEGSKA (reference sequence). The V end was cut by 0 bases, the J end by 5 bases, with 10 bases between. The CDR3 runs to 13 residues. CDR3 amino acids: CSARDTGWETQYF. The CDR3 region has the DNA TGCAGTGCTAGAGATACAGGCTGGGAGACCCAGTACTTC.

The genes are TRBV7-9 and TRBJ2-1, with TRBD2 identical over 8 bases. CDR3 length: 20 amino acids. CDR1 and CDR2 (germline): SEHNR, FQNEAQ (reference sequence). V shed 5 bases and J 2 bases; nucleotides not matched to a gene: 20. The CDR3 nucleotides read TGTGCCAGCAGCCAACTTGGCGAGGCCTCTGACGGGAGGGCCTACAATGAGCAGTTCTTC. This translates into CASSQLGEASDGRAYNEQFF.

Many counts were recorded for this clonotype. The chain recombines TRBV20-1 with TRBJ1-4; 9 bases are a match to TRBD1. V trimming: 5 bases; J trimming: 1 base; junction bases outside the gene matches: 5. The CDR3 length is 15 residues. From germline, CDR1 is DFQATT and CDR2 SNEGSKA (reference sequence). The CDR3 DNA follows: TGCAGTGCTTGGGGACAGGGTGGAACTAATGAAAAACTGTTTTTT. It specifies CSAWGQGGTNEKLFF.

This clonotype was seen at least ten times. This chain joins TRBV11-2 and TRBJ2-1; 7 positions match TRBD2. CDR3 size: 19 residues. The V and J ends lost 1 base and 3 bases, in that order; junction bases with no gene match: 15. Germline CDR1 and CDR2: SGHAT and FQNNGV. CDR3 sequence (DNA): TGTGCCAGCAGCTTAGGGGTCGCCGGGCTAGCGGAGGACTACAATGAGCAGTTCTTC. It specifies CASSLGVAGLAEDYNEQFF.

This clonotype was detected only a few times. The chain is built from TRBV20-1 and TRBJ2-2, with a tentative D call TRBD2 (6 bases). Germline V gene lookup returns CDR1 DFQATT and CDR2 SNEGSKA (reference sequence). Trimming removed 1 base at V and 4 bases at J, with 10 bases between. The CDR3 contains 14 residues. The CDR3 DNA is TGCAGTGCTAGAGGGACTAAAGGCACCGGGGAGCTGTTTTTT. Amino acid sequence: CSARGTKGTGELFF.

This clonotype has a count of ten or more. The rearrangement links TRBV7-9 to TRBJ2-7; 10 positions agree with TRBD1. Per the germline V gene, CDR1 is SEHNR and CDR2 is FQNEAQ (reference sequence). The CDR3 has 15 residues. V gave up 3 bases and J gave up 4 bases; unmatched junction bases: 6. This chain's CDR3 is CASSLGTGVSYEQYF. In DNA form, the CDR3 reads TGTGCCAGCAGCTTGGGGACAGGGGTTTCGTACGAGCAGTACTTC.

This clonotype has more than one count but fewer than ten. The chain has TRBV29-1 and TRBJ2-3; 11 bases are a match to TRBD2. This CDR3 has 17 residues. J was trimmed by 1 base and V by 3 bases; bases with no gene match: 9. CDR1 and CDR2 (germline): SQVTM, ANQGSEA. Written as DNA, the CDR3 is TGCAGCGTTGAGGGCACTAGCGGGAGTGGAGGCACAGATACGCAGTATTTT. Protein product: CSVEGTSGSGGTDTQYF.